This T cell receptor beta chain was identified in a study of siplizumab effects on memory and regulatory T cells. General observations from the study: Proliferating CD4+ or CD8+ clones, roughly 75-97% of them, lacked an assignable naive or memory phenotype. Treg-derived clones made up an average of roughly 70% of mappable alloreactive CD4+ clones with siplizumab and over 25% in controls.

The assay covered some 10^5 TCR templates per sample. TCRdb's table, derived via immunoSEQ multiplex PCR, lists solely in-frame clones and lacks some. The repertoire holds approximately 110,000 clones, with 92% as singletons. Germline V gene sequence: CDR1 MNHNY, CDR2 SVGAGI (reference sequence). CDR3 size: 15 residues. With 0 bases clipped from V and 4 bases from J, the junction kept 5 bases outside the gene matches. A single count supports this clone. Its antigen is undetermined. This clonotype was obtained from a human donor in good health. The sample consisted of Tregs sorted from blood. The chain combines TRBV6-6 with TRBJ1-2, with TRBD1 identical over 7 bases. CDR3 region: CASSYSFGTAYGYTF. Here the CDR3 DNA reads TGTGCCAGCAGTTACTCTTTTGGGACAGCCTATGGCTACACCTTC.